This T cell receptor beta chain is from a study of control samples from healthy donors and cancer patients. The CDR3 runs 13 residues. V was pared by 7 bases and J by 5 bases, with 8 bases of the junction left unmatched. Germline CDR1 SGHRS, CDR2 YFSETQ. Profiled with immunoSEQ multiplex PCR; TCRdb holds only in-frame clones, not every one. The sample contains approximately 52,000 clones, about 96% of which appear only once. V usage is TRBV5-1 and J usage is TRBJ2-5; 7 nucleotides match TRBD2. The receptor was derived from a woman aged 18-29 years in good health. The source material was blood. In DNA form, the CDR3 reads TGCGCCAGCTGCAAGACTAGCTGGGAGACCCAGTACTTC. Protein product: CASCKTSWETQYF. The full variable domain, in which reference TRBV5-1 and TRBJ2-5 provide the parts outside the CDR3, is KAGVTQTPRYLIKTRGQQVTLSCSPISGHRSVSWYQQTPGQGLQFLFEYFSETQRNKGNFPGRFSGRQFSNSRSEMNVSTLELGDSALYLCASCKTSWETQYFGPGTRLLVL.